A single sample gave rise to the 8 T cell receptor beta chains below, sequenced in a study of CD8+ T cells in alopecia areata. Sequencing templates came from extracted RNA that was reverse transcribed into cDNA. The data were produced by immunoSEQ multiplex PCR, yet TCRdb's version contains in-frame clones alone and is incomplete. The table has approximately 54,000 clones, 96% seen once. The input for sequencing was CD8+ T cells sorted from blood, taken at week 0. These receptors originate from a human donor with alopecia areata.

The chain joins TRBV9 to TRBJ2-7; 9 bases map to TRBD1. Germline loops: CDR1 SGDLS, CDR2 YYNGEE. The junction had 3 bases not matched to a gene; V was cut back by 0 bases and J by 5 bases. The CDR3 totals 14 residues. CDR3 amino acids: CASSVGTGEDEQYF. Written as DNA, the CDR3 is TGTGCCAGCAGCGTAGGGACAGGGGAGGACGAGCAGTACTTC.

This clone was counted once. This rearrangement joins TRBV5-6 to TRBJ2-7; D might be TRBD1 (5 bases). The germline V and J ends were trimmed by 4 bases and 3 bases, with 11 bases remaining between them. CDR3 size: 13 residues. CDR1 and CDR2 (germline): SGHDT, YYEEEE. CDR3 nucleotides: TGTGCCAGCAGCCTAGACAGCTACTACGAGCAGTACTTC. This translates into CASSLDSYYEQYF.

The genes are TRBV5-1 and TRBJ2-1, with 11 bases aligning to TRBD2. V lost 4 bases to trimming and J lost 5 bases; unmatched junction nucleotides: 11. The CDR3 length is 17 residues. Germline CDR1 SGHRS, CDR2 YFSETQ. This chain's CDR3 is CASSDKGSGGVHNEQFF. For the CDR3, the DNA is TGCGCCAGCAGCGACAAAGGTAGCGGGGGGGTCCACAATGAGCAGTTCTTC. Supplemented by reference TRBV5-1 and TRBJ2-1, the full variable domain reads KAGVTQTPRYLIKTRGQQVTLSCSPISGHRSVSWYQQTPGQGLQFLFEYFSETQRNKGNFPGRFSGRQFSNSRSEMNVSTLELGDSALYLCASSDKGSGGVHNEQFFGPGTRLTVL.

The chain couples TRBV5-6 to TRBJ2-5; D is uncertain. The V gene lost 2 bases and the J gene lost 1 base, with 9 bases spanning the gap. This CDR3 has 14 amino acids. In germline, CDR1 is SGHDT, CDR2 YYEEEE. The CDR3 DNA reads TGTGCCAGCAGCTTTCCGACGGGCCAAGAGACCCAGTACTTC. Translation: CASSFPTGQETQYF.

This chain connects TRBV11-2 to TRBJ2-5; no clear D gene. Trimming stripped 1 base from V and 5 bases from J, with 11 bases between. This CDR3 region has 14 residues. The V gene's germline CDR1 is SGHAT and CDR2 FQNNGV. The CDR3 loop is CASSLGLLRETQYF. CDR3 nucleotides: TGTGCCAGCAGCTTAGGATTGTTAAGGGAGACCCAGTACTTC.

The CDR3 sequence is CSAAGVSGDPQETQYF. DNA for the CDR3: TGCAGCGCTGCTGGGGTTAGCGGGGATCCACAAGAGACCCAGTACTTC. The V and J genes are TRBV29-1 and TRBJ2-5; 8 bases are shared with TRBD2. There are 16 residues in the CDR3. Germline V gives CDR1 SQVTM, CDR2 ANQGSEA. With V trimmed by 7 bases and J by 2 bases, 15 bases remained unmatched.

The chain couples TRBV4-2 to TRBJ1-1; TRBD1 matches 7 bases. The CDR3 extends over 15 amino acids. The germline V gene encodes CDR1 LGHNA and CDR2 YNFKEQ. The V gene end was trimmed by 0 bases and the J gene end by 2 bases; junction bases not matched to a gene: 3. The CDR3 nucleotides are TGTGCCAGCAGCCAAGATGAGGGGGCAAACACTGAAGCTTTCTTT. This gives the protein CASSQDEGANTEAFF.

The chain recombines TRBV4-3 with TRBJ2-5; weak D call: TRBD2 (7 bases). The V gene's germline CDR1 is LGHNA and CDR2 YSLEER. Trimming removed 0 bases from V and 5 bases from J, with 13 bases in between. The CDR3 has 15 residues. The CDR3 region has the DNA TGCGCCAGCAGCCAAGAATCCAGGGGAGGGGAGACCCAGTACTTC. Translated, it gives CASSQESRGGETQYF.